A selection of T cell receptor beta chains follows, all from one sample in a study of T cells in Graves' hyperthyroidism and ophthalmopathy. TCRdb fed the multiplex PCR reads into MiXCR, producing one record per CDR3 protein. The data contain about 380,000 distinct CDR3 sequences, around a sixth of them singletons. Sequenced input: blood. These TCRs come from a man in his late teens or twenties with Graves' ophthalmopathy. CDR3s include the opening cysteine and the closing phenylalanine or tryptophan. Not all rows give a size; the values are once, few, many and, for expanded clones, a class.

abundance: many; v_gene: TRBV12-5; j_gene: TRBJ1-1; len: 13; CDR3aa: CASGLAYTGEAFF
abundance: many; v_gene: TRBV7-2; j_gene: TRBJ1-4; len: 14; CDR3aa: CASSTTGGSEKLFF
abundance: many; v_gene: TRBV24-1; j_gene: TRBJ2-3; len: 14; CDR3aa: CATSGTGSTDTQYF
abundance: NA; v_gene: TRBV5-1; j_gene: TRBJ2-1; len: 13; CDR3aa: CASGGEQEFEQFF
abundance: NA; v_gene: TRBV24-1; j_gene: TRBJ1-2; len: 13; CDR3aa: CATSDPAGTRYTF
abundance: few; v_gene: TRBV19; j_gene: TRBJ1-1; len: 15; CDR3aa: CASTRLQGVGTEAFF
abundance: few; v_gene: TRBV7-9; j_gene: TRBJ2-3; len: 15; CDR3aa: CASRRLRESADTQYF
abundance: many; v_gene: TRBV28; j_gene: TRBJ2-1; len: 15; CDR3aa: CASSSGDRAYNEQFF
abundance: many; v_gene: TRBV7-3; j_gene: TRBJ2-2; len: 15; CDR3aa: CASSLARENTGELFF
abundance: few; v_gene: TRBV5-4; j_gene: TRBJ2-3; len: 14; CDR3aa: CASSLAQHTDTQYF